This entry concerns a single TCR beta chain. Its antigen specificity is not known. Base qualities are not at hand, and no much larger clone is one base apart. Collaborating institutions collected whole blood in K2EDTA tubes following their own protocols. For TCRbeta analysis, collaborators shipped samples as frozen whole blood, isolated PBMCs, or DNA extracted from either of those sample types. The germline V end is reduced by 3 bases and the J end by 4 bases; junction bases left unmatched: 11. Including the terminal cysteine and phenylalanine, the CDR3 comprises 16 residues. The kept DNA is CDR3 alone, 48 bases in frame from the first base. Via the germline V gene (reference sequence), CDR1 is PRHDT and CDR2 FYEKMQ. The immunoSEQ Assay, a bias-controlled multiplex PCR, was used to amplify TCRbeta CDR3 regions from genomic DNA. In the original analysis: The number of nucleated cells in each sample was estimated by amplification of reference gene primers within the assay. Sequence reads were collapsed and filtered to measure the absolute abundance of every unique TCRbeta CDR3 rearrangement. Productive Simpson clonality was computed per sample as the square root of Simpson's diversity index over productive rearrangements. Sourced from immuneACCESS, this table was stored by TCRdb with only in-frame sequences that have V and J called. A share of the clones is absent; for the studies checked, an unresolved V gene accounts for under half, and the remainder has no known explanation. V and J calls and clone size are those listed in that table; D and trimming were worked out from the DNA. The sample profile shows 90,000 to 130,000 clones; approximately 88% of them were found once. The top ten constitute under 3% of the sample.

This sample was included in a study of blood T cell repertoires in COVID-19 (dated by TCRdb to 2018 to 2020). Turning to the overall study: Collaborator samples came from the United States, Italy and Spain and covered acute and convalescent phases of COVID-19. The prospective study material was composed of cDNA or gDNA derived from T cells, B-cell-depleted T cells, or PBMCs. Deeply sampled blood TCRbeta repertoires from subjects exposed to, actively infected with, or recovered from COVID-19 were included in the dataset. The repertoires were released in a freely available public database intended as a resource for research on the immune response to SARS-CoV-2. The samples were drawn from the first 160 participants of the ongoing ImmuneRACE study and from roughly 1,300 subjects provided by 6 global collaborators. A de-identified subject ID, COVID-19 status, age in years and sex were almost always included in the sample metadata. Where available, HLA class I and class II types were obtained from metadata supplied by the sample provider rather than from assay-based typing.

Broader findings and caveats from the paper: The quantity of clinical and demographic metadata differed by source and by participant and was supplied without curation.

This TCR came from a human donor in a cohort sampled during active COVID-19. Here the chain combines TRBV13 and TRBJ1-2, with TRBD1 identical over 7 junction bases. The specimen sequenced was peripheral blood. CDR3 reads: CASSLRQGEGPYGYTF. At the DNA level, the sequence is TGTGCCAGCAGCTTGAGACAGGGCGAGGGCCCCTATGGCTACACCTTC.